The following is a TCR beta chain sequence with its context. Produced via immunoSEQ multiplex PCR; TCRdb's table is partial and in-frame only. The sample has approximately 72,000 clones; more than 80% are singletons. The CDR3 totals 14 residues. Germline CDR1 MNHEY, CDR2 SVGAGI. V dropped 4 bases and J dropped 6 bases, with 15 bases sitting between them. These data are taken from a study of blood T cell repertoires in COVID-19. The sequenced sample was peripheral blood. The source of this sequence is a woman at least 80 years old with active or convalescent COVID-19. The rearrangement links TRBV6-5 to TRBJ1-2; perhaps TRBD1 as D (6 bases). CDR3 DNA: TGTGCCAGCAGTTCCCCTCAAGGGGGGGATGGCTACACCTTC. It yields the protein CASSSPQGGDGYTF.